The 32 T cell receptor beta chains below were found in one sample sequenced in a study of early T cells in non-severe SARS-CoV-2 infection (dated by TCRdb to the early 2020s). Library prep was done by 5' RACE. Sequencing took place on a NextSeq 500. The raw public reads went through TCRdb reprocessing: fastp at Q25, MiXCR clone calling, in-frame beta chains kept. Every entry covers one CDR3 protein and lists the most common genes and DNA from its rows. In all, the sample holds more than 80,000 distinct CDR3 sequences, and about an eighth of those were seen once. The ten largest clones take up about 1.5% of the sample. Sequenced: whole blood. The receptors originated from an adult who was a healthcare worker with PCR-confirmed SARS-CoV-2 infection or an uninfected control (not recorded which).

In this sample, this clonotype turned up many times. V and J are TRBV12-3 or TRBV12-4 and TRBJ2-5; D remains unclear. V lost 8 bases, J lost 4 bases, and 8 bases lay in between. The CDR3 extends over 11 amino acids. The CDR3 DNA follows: TGTGCCAGCGGGATCTTAGAGACCCAGTACTTC. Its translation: CASGILETQYF.

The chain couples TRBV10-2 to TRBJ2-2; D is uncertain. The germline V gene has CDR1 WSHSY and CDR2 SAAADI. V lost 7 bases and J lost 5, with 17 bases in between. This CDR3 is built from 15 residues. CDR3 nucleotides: TGCGCCAGCACCGCCCTGGCGGCTTGGACCGGGGAGCTGTTTTTT. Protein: CASTALAAWTGELFF.

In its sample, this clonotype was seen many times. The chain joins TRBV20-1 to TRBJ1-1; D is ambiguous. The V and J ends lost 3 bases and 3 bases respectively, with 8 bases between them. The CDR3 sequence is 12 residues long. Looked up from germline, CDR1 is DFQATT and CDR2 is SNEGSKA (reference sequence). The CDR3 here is CSARLRDTEAFF. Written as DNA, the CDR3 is TGCAGTGCTAGGCTCCGGGACACTGAAGCTTTCTTT.

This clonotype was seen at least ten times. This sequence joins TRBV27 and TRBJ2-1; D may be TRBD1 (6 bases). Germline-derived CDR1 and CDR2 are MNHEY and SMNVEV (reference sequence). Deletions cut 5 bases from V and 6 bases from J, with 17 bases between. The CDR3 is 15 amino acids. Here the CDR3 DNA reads TGTGCCAGCAGTATTGGACAGCTTAGGGCCAATGAGCAGTTCTTC. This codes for CASSIGQLRANEQFF.

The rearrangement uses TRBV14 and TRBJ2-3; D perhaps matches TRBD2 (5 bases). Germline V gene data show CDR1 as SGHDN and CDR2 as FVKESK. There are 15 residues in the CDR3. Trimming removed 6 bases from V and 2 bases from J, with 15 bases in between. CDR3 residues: CASSKGLHVTDTQYF. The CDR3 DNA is TGTGCCAGCAGTAAAGGACTCCATGTCACAGATACGCAGTATTTT.

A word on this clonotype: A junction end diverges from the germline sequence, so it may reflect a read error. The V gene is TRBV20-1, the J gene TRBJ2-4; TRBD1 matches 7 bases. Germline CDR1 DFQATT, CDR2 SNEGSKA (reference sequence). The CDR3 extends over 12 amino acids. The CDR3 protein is CSARHPIWGTAF. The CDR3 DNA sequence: TGCAGTGCTAGACACCCGATCTGGGGGACAGCTTTC.

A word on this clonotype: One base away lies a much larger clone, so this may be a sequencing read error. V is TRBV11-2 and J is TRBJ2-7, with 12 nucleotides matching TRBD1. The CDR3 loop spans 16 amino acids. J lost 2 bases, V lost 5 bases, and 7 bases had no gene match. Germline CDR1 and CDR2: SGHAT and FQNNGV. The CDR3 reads CASSPRDRGLTYEQYF. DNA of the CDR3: TGTGCCAGCAGCCCCCGGGACAGGGGGCTTACCTACGAGCAGTACTTC.

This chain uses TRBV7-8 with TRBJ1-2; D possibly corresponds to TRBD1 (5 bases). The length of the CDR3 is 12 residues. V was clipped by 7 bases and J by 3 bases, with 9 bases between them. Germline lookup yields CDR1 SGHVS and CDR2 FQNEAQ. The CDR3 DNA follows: TGTGCCAGCACCGGGGCGGACTATGGCTACACCTTC. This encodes CASTGADYGYTF.

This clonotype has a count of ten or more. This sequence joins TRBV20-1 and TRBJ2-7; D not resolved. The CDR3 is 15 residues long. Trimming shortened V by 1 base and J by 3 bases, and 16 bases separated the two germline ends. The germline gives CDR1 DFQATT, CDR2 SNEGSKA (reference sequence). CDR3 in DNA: TGCAGTGCTAGAGCACTATGGACGGAGAACTACGAGCAGTACTTC. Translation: CSARALWTENYEQYF.

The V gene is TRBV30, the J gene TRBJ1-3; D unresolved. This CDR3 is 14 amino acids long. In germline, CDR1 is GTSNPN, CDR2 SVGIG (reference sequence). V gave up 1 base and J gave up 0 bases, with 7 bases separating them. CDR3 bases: TGTGCCTGGAGTGACTCCTACTCTGGAAACACCATATATTTT. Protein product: CAWSDSYSGNTIYF.

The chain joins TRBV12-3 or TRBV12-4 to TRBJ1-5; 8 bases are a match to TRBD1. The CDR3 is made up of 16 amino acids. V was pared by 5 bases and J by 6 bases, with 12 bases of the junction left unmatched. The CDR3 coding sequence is TGTGCCAGCAGTGAGTCTTCAGGGGGCGTCGGTCAGCCCCAGCATTTT. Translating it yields CASSESSGGVGQPQHF.

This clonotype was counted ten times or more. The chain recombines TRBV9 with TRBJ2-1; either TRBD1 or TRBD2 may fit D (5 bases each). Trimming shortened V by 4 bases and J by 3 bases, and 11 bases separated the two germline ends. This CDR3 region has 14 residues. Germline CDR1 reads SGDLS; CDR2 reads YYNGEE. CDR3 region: CASSPGTFYNEQFF. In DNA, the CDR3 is TGTGCCAGCAGCCCGGGGACCTTCTACAATGAGCAGTTCTTC.

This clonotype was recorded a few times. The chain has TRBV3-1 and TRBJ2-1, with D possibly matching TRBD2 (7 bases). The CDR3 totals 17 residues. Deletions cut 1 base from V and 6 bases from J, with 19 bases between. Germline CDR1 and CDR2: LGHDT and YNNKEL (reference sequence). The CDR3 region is CASSQVGGTGGSNEQFF. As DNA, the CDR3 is TGTGCCAGCAGCCAAGTCGGGGGGACTGGGGGCAGCAATGAGCAGTTCTTC.

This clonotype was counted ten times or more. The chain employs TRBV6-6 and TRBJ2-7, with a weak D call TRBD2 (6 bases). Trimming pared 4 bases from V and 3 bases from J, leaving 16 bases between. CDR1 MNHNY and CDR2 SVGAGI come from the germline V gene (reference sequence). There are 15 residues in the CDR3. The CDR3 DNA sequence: TGTGCCAGCAGTTTTCGGGGAGGCAGTAACTACGAGCAGTACTTC. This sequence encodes CASSFRGGSNYEQYF.

The CDR3 sequence is CASSPQGFRYNEQFF. The CDR3 nucleotides are TGTGCCAGCTCACCACAGGGGTTTAGATACAATGAGCAGTTCTTC. The rearrangement joins TRBV18 to TRBJ2-1, with a weak D call TRBD1 (5 bases). The CDR3 length is 15 residues. V shed 1 base and J shed 4 bases, with 11 bases lying between them. Per the germline V gene, CDR1 is KGHSH and CDR2 is LQKENI.

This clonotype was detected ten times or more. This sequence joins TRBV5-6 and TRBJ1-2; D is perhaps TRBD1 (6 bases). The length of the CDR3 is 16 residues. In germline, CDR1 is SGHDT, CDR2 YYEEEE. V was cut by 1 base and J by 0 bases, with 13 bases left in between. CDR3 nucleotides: TGTGCCAGCAGCTTGCCCGGAGGGGGGGCTAACTATGGCTACACCTTC. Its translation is CASSLPGGGANYGYTF.

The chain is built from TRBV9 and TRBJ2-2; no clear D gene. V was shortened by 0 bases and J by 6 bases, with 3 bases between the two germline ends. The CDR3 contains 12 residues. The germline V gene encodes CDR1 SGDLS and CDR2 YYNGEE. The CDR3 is CASSVDAGELFF. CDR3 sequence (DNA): TGTGCCAGCAGCGTAGACGCCGGGGAGCTGTTTTTT.

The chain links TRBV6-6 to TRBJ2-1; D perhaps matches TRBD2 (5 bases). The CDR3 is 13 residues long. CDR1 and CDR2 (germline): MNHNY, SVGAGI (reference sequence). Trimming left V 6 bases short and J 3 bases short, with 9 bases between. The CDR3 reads CASSQTSYNEQFF. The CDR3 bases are TGTGCCAGCAGCCAAACTAGCTACAATGAGCAGTTCTTC.

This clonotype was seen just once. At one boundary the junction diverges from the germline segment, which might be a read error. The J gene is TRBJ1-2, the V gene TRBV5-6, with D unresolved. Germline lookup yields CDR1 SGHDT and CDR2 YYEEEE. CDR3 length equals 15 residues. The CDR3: CASSPTDHSNYRYTF. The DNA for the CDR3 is TGTGCCAGCAGCCCGACGGACCATTCTAACTATCGCTACACCTTC. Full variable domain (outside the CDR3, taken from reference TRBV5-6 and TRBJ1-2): DAGVTQSPTHLIKTRGQQVTLRCSPKSGHDTVSWYQQALGQGPQFIFQYYEEEERQRGNFPDRFSGHQFPNYSSELNVNALLLGDSALYLCASSPTDHSNYRYTFGSGTRLTVV.

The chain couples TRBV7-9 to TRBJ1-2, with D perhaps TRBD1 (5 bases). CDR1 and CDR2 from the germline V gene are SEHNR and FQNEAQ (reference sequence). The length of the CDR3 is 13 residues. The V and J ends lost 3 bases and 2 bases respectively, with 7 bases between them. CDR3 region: CASSLPGNYGYTF. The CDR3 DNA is TGTGCCAGCAGCTTGCCAGGGAACTATGGCTACACCTTC.

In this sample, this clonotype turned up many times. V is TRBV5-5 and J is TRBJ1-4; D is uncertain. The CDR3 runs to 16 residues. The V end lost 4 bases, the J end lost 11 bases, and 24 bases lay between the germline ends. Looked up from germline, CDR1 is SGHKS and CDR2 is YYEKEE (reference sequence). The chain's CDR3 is CASSLSLTTALAKLFF. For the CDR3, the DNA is TGTGCCAGCAGCCTGAGTTTAACGACGGCCCTTGCTAAACTGTTTTTT.

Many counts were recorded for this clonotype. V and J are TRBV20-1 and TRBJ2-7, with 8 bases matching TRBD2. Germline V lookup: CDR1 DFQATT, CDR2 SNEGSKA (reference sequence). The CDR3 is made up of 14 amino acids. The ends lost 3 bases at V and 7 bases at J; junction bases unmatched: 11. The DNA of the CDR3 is TGCAGTGCTAGGCCCTCGGGTCCGGGGGGGGAGCAGTACTTC. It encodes CSARPSGPGGEQYF.

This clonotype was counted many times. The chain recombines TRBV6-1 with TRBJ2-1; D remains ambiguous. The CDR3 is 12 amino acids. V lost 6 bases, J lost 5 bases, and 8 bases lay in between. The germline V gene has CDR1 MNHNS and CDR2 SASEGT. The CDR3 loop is CASRNSHNEQFF. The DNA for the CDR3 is TGTGCCAGCAGGAACAGTCACAATGAGCAGTTCTTC.

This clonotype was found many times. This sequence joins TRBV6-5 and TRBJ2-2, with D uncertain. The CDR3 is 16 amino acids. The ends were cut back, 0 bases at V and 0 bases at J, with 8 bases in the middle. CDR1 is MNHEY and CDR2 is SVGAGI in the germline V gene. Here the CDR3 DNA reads TGTGCCAGCAGTTACTCGAGGCGATCGAACACCGGGGAGCTGTTTTTT. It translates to CASSYSRRSNTGELFF.

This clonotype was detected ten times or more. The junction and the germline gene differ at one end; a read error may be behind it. DNA of the CDR3: TGTGCCAGCTTAGCGCCCAGCCAGGGTCGTTATGTCTACACCTTC. Its protein product is CASLAPSQGRYVYTF. The chain couples TRBV6-5 to TRBJ1-2; D possibly corresponds to TRBD1 (5 bases). The CDR3 is 15 amino acids. Germline V gene data show CDR1 as MNHEY and CDR2 as SVGAGI.

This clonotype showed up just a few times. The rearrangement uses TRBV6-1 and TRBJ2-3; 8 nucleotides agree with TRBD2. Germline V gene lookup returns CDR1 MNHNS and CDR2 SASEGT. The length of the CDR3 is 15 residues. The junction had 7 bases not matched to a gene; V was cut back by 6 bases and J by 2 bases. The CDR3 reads CASRFPGLVTDTQYF. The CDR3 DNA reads TGTGCCAGCAGATTCCCGGGACTAGTCACAGATACGCAGTATTTT.

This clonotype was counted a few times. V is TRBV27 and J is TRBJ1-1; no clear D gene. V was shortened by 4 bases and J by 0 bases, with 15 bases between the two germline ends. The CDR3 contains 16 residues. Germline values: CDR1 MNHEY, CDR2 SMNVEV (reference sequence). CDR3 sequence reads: CASSSNRILMNTEAFF. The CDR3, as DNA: TGTGCCAGCAGTTCAAACAGAATACTAATGAACACTGAAGCTTTCTTT.

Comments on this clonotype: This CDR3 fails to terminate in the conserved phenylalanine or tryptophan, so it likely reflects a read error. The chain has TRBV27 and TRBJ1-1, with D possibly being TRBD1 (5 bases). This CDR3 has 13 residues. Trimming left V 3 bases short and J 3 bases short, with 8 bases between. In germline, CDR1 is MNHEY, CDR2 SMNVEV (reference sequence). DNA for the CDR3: TGTGCCAGCAGTTTTCAGGGACACACTGAAGCTTTCCTT. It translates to CASSFQGHTEAFL.

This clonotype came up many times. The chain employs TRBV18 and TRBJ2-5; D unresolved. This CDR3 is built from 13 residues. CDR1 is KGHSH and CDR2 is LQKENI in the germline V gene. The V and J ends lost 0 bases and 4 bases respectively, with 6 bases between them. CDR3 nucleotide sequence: TGTGCCAGCTCACCACCGAGCATAGAGACCCAGTACTTC. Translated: CASSPPSIETQYF.

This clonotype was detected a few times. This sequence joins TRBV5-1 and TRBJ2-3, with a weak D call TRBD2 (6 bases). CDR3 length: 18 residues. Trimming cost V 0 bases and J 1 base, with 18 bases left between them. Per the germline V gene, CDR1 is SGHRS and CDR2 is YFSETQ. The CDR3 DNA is TGCGCCAGCAGCTTGGAGCCCCAAGGGAGGCGGGGCACAGATACGCAGTATTTT. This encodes CASSLEPQGRRGTDTQYF. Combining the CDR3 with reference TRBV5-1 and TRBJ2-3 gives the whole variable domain KAGVTQTPRYLIKTRGQQVTLSCSPISGHRSVSWYQQTPGQGLQFLFEYFSETQRNKGNFPGRFSGRQFSNSRSEMNVSTLELGDSALYLCASSLEPQGRRGTDTQYFGPGTRLTVL.

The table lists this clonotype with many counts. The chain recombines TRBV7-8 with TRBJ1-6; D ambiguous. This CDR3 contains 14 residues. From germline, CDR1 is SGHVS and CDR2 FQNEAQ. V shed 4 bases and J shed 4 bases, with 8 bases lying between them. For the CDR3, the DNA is TGTGCCAGCAGCTACCGGGAGTATAATTCACCCCTCCACTTT. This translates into CASSYREYNSPLHF.

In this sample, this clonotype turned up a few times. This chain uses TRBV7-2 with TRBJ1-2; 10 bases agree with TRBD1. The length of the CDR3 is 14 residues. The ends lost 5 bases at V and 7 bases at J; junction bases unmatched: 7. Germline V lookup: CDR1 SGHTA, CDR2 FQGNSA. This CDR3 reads CASSPDRGRRGYTF. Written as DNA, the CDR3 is TGTGCCAGCAGCCCTGACAGGGGGCGACGTGGCTACACCTTC.